These T cell receptor beta chains were read from a single sample in a study of T-cell memory formation after mild COVID-19. TCRdb re-analysed the 5' RACE reads in MiXCR, keeping a single row per CDR3 protein. The table has roughly 120,000 distinct CDR3 sequences, roughly 15% seen once; the top ten hold about 15%. The sequenced sample was PBMCs or a T cell subset sorted from them (not recorded which). Receptor source: an adult woman who had mild COVID-19 (a few samples of this study predate the infection). Cell type and time point are not known. Both conserved end residues are part of each CDR3. The D gene is left open where the match is weak. Some rows have no size entry. The others give once, few or many, or a class for an expanded clone.

len: 14
abundance: few
j_gene: TRBJ2-7
d_gene: NA
v_gene: TRBV12-3/TRBV12-4
CDR3nt: TGTGCCAGCAGTTTTAGTGGGCGGGTCTACGAGCAGTACTTC
CDR3aa: CASSFSGRVYEQYF

len: 13
abundance: NA
j_gene: TRBJ1-5
d_gene: TRBD1
v_gene: TRBV29-1
CDR3nt: TGCAGCGCTGCGACAGGGCCAAATCAGCCCCAGCATTTT
CDR3aa: CSAATGPNQPQHF

len: 14
abundance: NA
j_gene: TRBJ2-7
d_gene: NA
v_gene: TRBV12-3/TRBV12-4
CDR3nt: TGTGCCAGCAGTTGGGACCCATTCTCCTACGAGCAGTACTTC
CDR3aa: CASSWDPFSYEQYF

len: 17
abundance: few
j_gene: TRBJ2-1
d_gene: TRBD1
v_gene: TRBV9
CDR3nt: TGTGCCAGCAGCGTAGGGACAGGGAGGAGGACCTACAATGAGCAGTTCTTC
CDR3aa: CASSVGTGRRTYNEQFF

len: 13
abundance: NA
j_gene: TRBJ1-1
d_gene: TRBD1
v_gene: TRBV10-3
CDR3nt: TGTGCCATCAGTGAATCCGGGACAGGGGAAGCTTTCTTT
CDR3aa: CAISESGTGEAFF

len: 19
abundance: NA
j_gene: TRBJ2-7
d_gene: TRBD2
v_gene: TRBV13
CDR3nt: TGTGCCAGCAGCCTGAGACTAGCGGGGGGAAACCCGACCTCCTACGAGCAGTACTTC
CDR3aa: CASSLRLAGGNPTSYEQYF

len: 15
abundance: NA
j_gene: TRBJ1-4
d_gene: TRBD1
v_gene: TRBV7-9
CDR3nt: TGTGCCAGCAGCTTAGGGCGGGACAGGGTTGAAAAACTGTTTTTT
CDR3aa: CASSLGRDRVEKLFF

len: 12
abundance: NA
j_gene: TRBJ1-2
d_gene: NA
v_gene: TRBV20-1
CDR3nt: TGCAGTGCCCTCTCCACAGGGAACGGCTACACCTTC
CDR3aa: CSALSTGNGYTF

len: 13
abundance: NA
j_gene: TRBJ2-7
d_gene: NA
v_gene: TRBV7-9
CDR3nt: TGTGCCAGCAGCCTGCCCTCGTCCTACGAGCAGTACTTC
CDR3aa: CASSLPSSYEQYF

len: 14
abundance: NA
j_gene: TRBJ2-5
d_gene: NA
v_gene: TRBV12-3/TRBV12-4
CDR3nt: TGTGCCAGCAGTGTACCGGACAGCCAAGAGACCCAGTACTTC
CDR3aa: CASSVPDSQETQYF

len: 13
abundance: few
j_gene: TRBJ2-1
d_gene: TRBD2
v_gene: TRBV29-1
CDR3nt: TGCAGCGTTGGATTGGCGGGAGTCAATGAGCAGTTCTTC
CDR3aa: CSVGLAGVNEQFF

len: 17
abundance: few
j_gene: TRBJ2-7
d_gene: TRBD2
v_gene: TRBV25-1
CDR3nt: TGTGCCAGCAGTGAGTTGTCTAGCGGGTACCAAACCTACGAGCAGTACTTC
CDR3aa: CASSELSSGYQTYEQYF

len: 12
abundance: few
j_gene: TRBJ2-7
d_gene: TRBD1
v_gene: TRBV6-1
CDR3nt: TGTGCCAGCACCGGGACAGACTACGAGCAGTACTTC
CDR3aa: CASTGTDYEQYF

len: 14
abundance: NA
j_gene: TRBJ2-5
d_gene: NA
v_gene: TRBV5-1
CDR3nt: TGCGCCAGCAGCTTACGGGGCCCGGCCGAGACCCAGTACTTC
CDR3aa: CASSLRGPAETQYF

len: 16
abundance: NA
j_gene: TRBJ2-2
d_gene: TRBD1
v_gene: TRBV7-6
CDR3nt: TGTGCCAGCAGCTTAAGTTCAGGACAGGGGATCGGGGAGCTGTTTTTT
CDR3aa: CASSLSSGQGIGELFF

len: 11
abundance: few
j_gene: TRBJ1-1
d_gene: NA
v_gene: TRBV20-1
CDR3nt: TGCAGTGTTCCCATCCGACAGCGAGCTTTCTTT
CDR3aa: CSVPIRQRAFF

len: 13
abundance: NA
j_gene: TRBJ1-2
d_gene: NA
v_gene: TRBV5-1
CDR3nt: TGCGCCAGCAGTTCGGAGCCGCTTGGTGGCTACACCTTC
CDR3aa: CASSSEPLGGYTF

len: 11
abundance: NA
j_gene: TRBJ2-1
d_gene: TRBD1
v_gene: TRBV24-1
CDR3nt: TGTGCCACCAGTGTGACAGGGGAGCAGTTCTTC
CDR3aa: CATSVTGEQFF

len: 15
abundance: NA
j_gene: TRBJ2-1
d_gene: TRBD2
v_gene: TRBV29-1
CDR3nt: TGCAGCGTTGCGCTACGTCTAGCGGGAGGCGGTGAGCAGTTCTTC
CDR3aa: CSVALRLAGGGEQFF

len: 15
abundance: few
j_gene: TRBJ2-3
d_gene: TRBD2
v_gene: TRBV11-2
CDR3nt: TGTGCCAGCAGCCCGCGGGGACTAGCGGGAAATGCGCAGTATTTT
CDR3aa: CASSPRGLAGNAQYF

len: 14
abundance: NA
j_gene: TRBJ2-1
d_gene: NA
v_gene: TRBV7-3
CDR3nt: TGTGCCAGCAGTTTAGATGGGAACTACAATGAGCAGTTCTTC
CDR3aa: CASSLDGNYNEQFF

len: 13
abundance: few
j_gene: TRBJ2-2
d_gene: NA
v_gene: TRBV9
CDR3nt: TGTGCCAGCAGCTCTTCGAACACCGGGGAGCTGTTTTTT
CDR3aa: CASSSSNTGELFF

len: 13
abundance: few
j_gene: TRBJ1-1
d_gene: NA
v_gene: TRBV7-2
CDR3nt: TGTGCCAGCAGCTTAGAAGTTGGGGCAGAAGCTTTCTTT
CDR3aa: CASSLEVGAEAFF

len: 14
abundance: few
j_gene: TRBJ1-1
d_gene: TRBD1
v_gene: TRBV5-5
CDR3nt: TGTGCCAGCAGCTTGGATCAACAGGGGGCTGAAGCTTTCTTT
CDR3aa: CASSLDQQGAEAFF

len: 15
abundance: NA
j_gene: TRBJ2-1
d_gene: TRBD2
v_gene: TRBV5-1
CDR3nt: TGCGCCAGCGACCCGGGACTAGCGGGGCCCAATGAGCAGTTCTTC
CDR3aa: CASDPGLAGPNEQFF

len: 15
abundance: few
j_gene: TRBJ1-4
d_gene: NA
v_gene: TRBV20-1
CDR3nt: TGCAGTGCTAGAGACCCCCGAAGCCCTAATGAAAAACTGTTTTTT
CDR3aa: CSARDPRSPNEKLFF

len: 13
abundance: NA
j_gene: TRBJ2-1
d_gene: NA
v_gene: TRBV7-9
CDR3nt: TGTGCCACCATCCCGAACCGACGGGATGAGCAGTTCTTC
CDR3aa: CATIPNRRDEQFF

len: 14
abundance: few
j_gene: TRBJ2-1
d_gene: NA
v_gene: TRBV7-3
CDR3nt: TGTGCCAGCAGCCCCAGCGCAGCAAACAATGAGCAGTTCTTC
CDR3aa: CASSPSAANNEQFF

len: 15
abundance: NA
j_gene: TRBJ2-7
d_gene: NA
v_gene: TRBV7-6
CDR3nt: TGTGCCAGCAGCTTAGGGGGACACCCTTCCTACGAGCAGTACTTC
CDR3aa: CASSLGGHPSYEQYF

len: 17
abundance: NA
j_gene: TRBJ2-2
d_gene: TRBD2
v_gene: TRBV4-1
CDR3nt: TGCGCCAGCAGCCAAGACTTGGGGGGACTAGCTTTCGGGGAGCTGTTTTTT
CDR3aa: CASSQDLGGLAFGELFF

len: 14
abundance: few
j_gene: TRBJ1-2
d_gene: TRBD1
v_gene: TRBV5-8
CDR3nt: TGTGCCAGCAGCTTGGCGACAGGGGGTTATGGCTACACCTTC
CDR3aa: CASSLATGGYGYTF

len: 15
abundance: NA
j_gene: TRBJ1-5
d_gene: TRBD1
v_gene: TRBV19
CDR3nt: TGTGCCAGTAGAGAACAGGGGAGCCGAAATCAGCCCCAGCATTTT
CDR3aa: CASREQGSRNQPQHF

len: 16
abundance: few
j_gene: TRBJ2-1
d_gene: TRBD1
v_gene: TRBV5-1
CDR3nt: TGCGCCAGATCCCGATACGGGACAGGGGATATAGATGAGCAGTTCTTC
CDR3aa: CARSRYGTGDIDEQFF

len: 11
abundance: NA
j_gene: TRBJ1-1
d_gene: TRBD1
v_gene: TRBV30
CDR3nt: TGTGCCTGGAAGACAGGGCCTGAAGCTTTCTTT
CDR3aa: CAWKTGPEAFF

len: 15
abundance: NA
j_gene: TRBJ2-3
d_gene: NA
v_gene: TRBV13
CDR3nt: TGTGCCAGCAGCTTATCTAGCGACCTCACAGATACGCAGTATTTT
CDR3aa: CASSLSSDLTDTQYF

len: 13
abundance: NA
j_gene: TRBJ1-2
d_gene: NA
v_gene: TRBV6-2/TRBV6-3
CDR3nt: TGTGCCAGCAGTTACCACGAGGGACCCTCTCGAACCTTC
CDR3aa: CASSYHEGPSRTF

len: 15
abundance: NA
j_gene: TRBJ2-3
d_gene: TRBD2
v_gene: TRBV7-9
CDR3nt: TGTGCCAGCGGTCTAGCGGGGCCCAGCACAGATACGCAGTATTTT
CDR3aa: CASGLAGPSTDTQYF

len: 17
abundance: NA
j_gene: TRBJ2-1
d_gene: NA
v_gene: TRBV11-2
CDR3nt: TGTGCCAGCAGCTTATTCGTCGGGACTTCCAGACACAATGAGCAGTTCTTC
CDR3aa: CASSLFVGTSRHNEQFF

len: 13
abundance: few
j_gene: TRBJ1-4
d_gene: TRBD1
v_gene: TRBV29-1
CDR3nt: TGCAGCGTTGGACAGGGGGCGGGGGAAAAACTGTTTTTT
CDR3aa: CSVGQGAGEKLFF

len: 14
abundance: NA
j_gene: TRBJ1-2
d_gene: NA
v_gene: TRBV18
CDR3nt: TGTGCCAGCTCACCACCGGGGGCCTCGGGGGGCTACACCTTC
CDR3aa: CASSPPGASGGYTF

len: 13
abundance: many
j_gene: TRBJ2-1
d_gene: NA
v_gene: TRBV12-3/TRBV12-4
CDR3nt: TGTGCCAGCAGTTTCGGAGCCACCAATGAGCAGTTCTTC
CDR3aa: CASSFGATNEQFF

len: 17
abundance: NA
j_gene: TRBJ2-2
d_gene: NA
v_gene: TRBV5-6
CDR3nt: TGTGCCAGCAGCTTGGAATTTAGGGACCTAAACACCGGGGAGCTGTTTTTT
CDR3aa: CASSLEFRDLNTGELFF

len: 18
abundance: NA
j_gene: TRBJ1-6
d_gene: TRBD1
v_gene: TRBV4-1
CDR3nt: TGCGCCAGCAGCCAAGAGACAGGGCCTGGCTCGAATAATTCACCCCTCCACTTT
CDR3aa: CASSQETGPGSNNSPLHF

len: 14
abundance: few
j_gene: TRBJ2-3
d_gene: NA
v_gene: TRBV7-2
CDR3nt: TGTGCCAGCAGCAACAGCGGGTTCACAGATACGCAGTATTTT
CDR3aa: CASSNSGFTDTQYF

len: 16
abundance: NA
j_gene: TRBJ2-2
d_gene: TRBD2
v_gene: TRBV7-2
CDR3nt: TGTGCCAGCAGCTTAGGGCTAGCGGTGCCGAGGGGGGAGCTGTTTTTT
CDR3aa: CASSLGLAVPRGELFF

len: 15
abundance: NA
j_gene: TRBJ2-7
d_gene: NA
v_gene: TRBV6-2/TRBV6-3
CDR3nt: TGTGCCAGCAGTTACTCGAGGGGTGGGAGCTACGAGCAGTACTTC
CDR3aa: CASSYSRGGSYEQYF

len: 14
abundance: NA
j_gene: TRBJ2-2
d_gene: NA
v_gene: TRBV30
CDR3nt: TGTGCCTGGAGTTGGGGGCGCGTCACCGGGGAGCTGTTTTTT
CDR3aa: CAWSWGRVTGELFF

len: 14
abundance: NA
j_gene: TRBJ2-7
d_gene: TRBD2
v_gene: TRBV6-2/TRBV6-3
CDR3nt: TGTGCCAGCAGTTACTCGCGGGAGCTACCAAGGCAGTACTTC
CDR3aa: CASSYSRELPRQYF

len: 17
abundance: NA
j_gene: TRBJ2-1
d_gene: TRBD1
v_gene: TRBV5-5
CDR3nt: TGTGCCAGCAGCCCTCCCGGACAGGCGCCCGCATACAATGAGCAGTTCTTC
CDR3aa: CASSPPGQAPAYNEQFF

len: 12
abundance: NA
j_gene: TRBJ2-1
d_gene: NA
v_gene: TRBV24-1
CDR3nt: TGTGCCACCAGTGATTTGGACAATGAGCAGTTCTTC
CDR3aa: CATSDLDNEQFF

len: 15
abundance: NA
j_gene: TRBJ2-5
d_gene: NA
v_gene: TRBV5-4
CDR3nt: TGTGCCAGCAGCCGACCTACGGCAGACCAAGAGACCCAGTACTTC
CDR3aa: CASSRPTADQETQYF

len: 15
abundance: few
j_gene: TRBJ2-3
d_gene: TRBD1
v_gene: TRBV7-9
CDR3nt: TGTGCCAGCAGCTCTAACAGGGGTGGAACAGATACGCAGTATTTT
CDR3aa: CASSSNRGGTDTQYF

len: 13
abundance: many
j_gene: TRBJ2-2
d_gene: NA
v_gene: TRBV20-1
CDR3nt: TGCAGTGCCACCCGGGACATGACCGGGGAGCTGTTTTTT
CDR3aa: CSATRDMTGELFF

len: 11
abundance: NA
j_gene: TRBJ2-5
d_gene: NA
v_gene: TRBV19
CDR3nt: TGTGCCAGTAGTATTGCAGAGACCCAGTACTTC
CDR3aa: CASSIAETQYF

len: 15
abundance: few
j_gene: TRBJ1-5
d_gene: TRBD1
v_gene: TRBV7-9
CDR3nt: TGTGCCAGCAGCTCCATGGACAGGGGCAATCAGCCCCAGCATTTT
CDR3aa: CASSSMDRGNQPQHF

len: 15
abundance: NA
j_gene: TRBJ2-5
d_gene: NA
v_gene: TRBV3-1
CDR3nt: TGTGCCAGCAGCCATAACCATGGGACCGGGGAGACCCAGTACTTC
CDR3aa: CASSHNHGTGETQYF

len: 12
abundance: NA
j_gene: TRBJ2-3
d_gene: NA
v_gene: TRBV7-3
CDR3nt: TGTGCCAGCAGCATTGAGCCTAATACGCAGTATTTT
CDR3aa: CASSIEPNTQYF

len: 14
abundance: NA
j_gene: TRBJ1-2
d_gene: NA
v_gene: TRBV5-1
CDR3nt: TGCGCCAGCAGCTTGGATCCAGGAAACTATGGCTACACCTTC
CDR3aa: CASSLDPGNYGYTF

len: 13
abundance: NA
j_gene: TRBJ2-5
d_gene: NA
v_gene: TRBV12-3/TRBV12-4
CDR3nt: TGTGCCAGCAGGAACCGGGGACAAGAGACCCAGTACTTC
CDR3aa: CASRNRGQETQYF